The 23 T cell receptor beta chains reported below all come from one sample, sequenced in a study of blood T cell repertoires in COVID-19. TCRdb keeps only in-frame clones here, not all; method: immunoSEQ multiplex PCR. There are approximately 350,000 clones in the sample; 80% to 90% occur only once, and just under 6.5% lies in the top ten. The sequencing input was peripheral blood. Receptors originate from a woman aged 50 to 60 with COVID-19, enrolled during active disease.

The chain is built from TRBV20-1 and TRBJ1-2; D remains ambiguous. CDR3 length: 12 residues. Trimming removed 3 bases at V and 1 base at J, with 6 bases between. The germline CDR1 and CDR2 sequences are DFQATT and SNEGSKA (reference sequence). CDR3 nucleotide sequence: TGCAGTGCTAGTGTAATTAACTATGGCTACACCTTC. Its protein product is CSASVINYGYTF.

This rearrangement joins TRBV15 to TRBJ2-1, with D possibly TRBD2 on 6 matching bases. V shed 0 bases and J shed 0 bases, with 12 bases lying between them. The germline gives CDR1 LNHNV, CDR2 YYDKDF (reference sequence). The CDR3 has 17 residues. The CDR3 nucleotides read TGTGCCACCAGCAGAGATGGGAGGTTGAGCTCCTACAATGAGCAGTTCTTC. As protein: CATSRDGRLSSYNEQFF.

J is TRBJ2-7 and V is TRBV6-5; TRBD2 is a possible D gene (6 bases). The CDR3 consists of 16 residues. Germline CDR1 and CDR2: MNHEY and SVGAGI. The V end lost 0 bases, the J end lost 2 bases, and 14 bases lay between the germline ends. CDR3 amino acids: CASSYSYAGKTYEQYF. CDR3 DNA: TGTGCCAGCAGTTACTCCTATGCGGGAAAGACCTACGAGCAGTACTTC.

The genes are TRBV5-5 and TRBJ2-1; 8 positions agree with TRBD2. Germline V gene data show CDR1 as SGHKS and CDR2 as YYEKEE (reference sequence). V shed 3 bases, J shed 6 bases, and the junction held 11 bases outside the gene matches. CDR3 length: 16 amino acids. The CDR3 DNA follows: TGTGCCAGCAGCTCGAAGAGCGGGAGTGCCCTCAATGAGCAGTTCTTC. Protein: CASSSKSGSALNEQFF.

The genes are TRBV5-4 and TRBJ1-1, with a weak D call TRBD1 (5 bases). The CDR3 extends over 16 amino acids. Germline CDR1 reads SGHNT; CDR2 reads YYREEE (reference sequence). Trimming pared 1 base from V and 4 bases from J, leaving 17 bases between. CDR3 sequence (DNA): TGTGCCAGCAGCTTGAAGCCTCAGGGAGGTGGCACTGAAGCTTTCTTT. Translation: CASSLKPQGGGTEAFF.

The gene calls are TRBV13 and TRBJ1-5; 7 bases are a match to TRBD1. Germline loops: CDR1 PRHDT, CDR2 FYEKMQ (reference sequence). J was trimmed by 2 bases and V by 2 bases; bases with no gene match: 3. This CDR3 contains 15 residues. In DNA form, the CDR3 reads TGTGCCAGCAGCTTAAAAGGGGGCGGCAATCAGCCCCAGCATTTT. It yields the protein CASSLKGGGNQPQHF.

The rearrangement uses TRBV5-6 and TRBJ1-1, with 7 bases aligning to TRBD1. The CDR3 extends over 15 amino acids. CDR1 is SGHDT, CDR2 YYEEEE, per germline. J lost 1 base, V lost 3 bases, and 6 bases had no gene match. The CDR3 spells CASSWGDRANTEAFF. The CDR3 DNA reads TGTGCCAGCAGCTGGGGAGACAGGGCGAACACTGAAGCTTTCTTT.

This sequence joins TRBV7-6 and TRBJ2-3; 8 nucleotides agree with TRBD2. Germline CDR1 and CDR2: SGHVS and FNYEAQ. Trimming cost V 5 bases and J 6 bases; bases outside gene matches: 4. This CDR3 contains 13 residues. In DNA, the CDR3 is TGTGCCAGCAGCCCGGGCGGGGGGGATACGCAGTATTTT. Residues: CASSPGGGDTQYF.

The chain couples TRBV15 to TRBJ1-4; 7 bases agree with TRBD1. Germline CDR1 is LNHNV and CDR2 is YYDKDF (reference sequence). This CDR3 has 15 residues. J was trimmed by 4 bases and V by 3 bases; bases with no gene match: 5. The chain's CDR3 is CATSSGQVDNEKLFF. CDR3 in DNA: TGTGCCACCAGCAGTGGACAGGTAGATAATGAAAAACTGTTTTTT. The full variable domain, completed using reference TRBV15 and TRBJ1-4, is DAMVIQNPRYQVTQFGKPVTLSCSQTLNHNVMYWYQQKSSQAPKLLFHYYDKDFNNEADTPDNFQSRRPNTSFCFLDIRSPGLGDTAMYLCATSSGQVDNEKLFFGSGTQLSVL.

The rearrangement links TRBV7-2 to TRBJ2-7; 8 bases line up with TRBD1. The CDR3 is made up of 17 amino acids. The germline CDR1 and CDR2 sequences are SGHTA and FQGNSA. With 1 base clipped from V and 3 bases from J, the junction kept 11 bases outside the gene matches. This CDR3 is CASSLEYSRTGRYEQYF. CDR3 DNA: TGTGCCAGCAGCTTAGAATACTCTAGGACAGGGCGCTACGAGCAGTACTTC.

This CDR3 reads CAGRDRNTEAFF. For the CDR3, the DNA is TGCGCCGGCCGGGACAGGAACACTGAAGCTTTCTTT. The chain has TRBV10-1 and TRBJ1-1; 7 bases fit TRBD1. Trimming took 11 bases from V and 1 from J; bases not matched to a gene: 4. The CDR3 contains 12 residues. Germline-derived CDR1 and CDR2 are WNHNN and SYGVQD (reference sequence).

The chain uses TRBV6-5 and TRBJ1-1; D gene uncertain. The ends were cut back, 8 bases at V and 5 bases at J, with 12 bases in the middle. Germline V gene data show CDR1 as MNHEY and CDR2 as SVGAGI. The CDR3 runs 12 residues. CDR3 protein: CASLRNPTEAFF. The CDR3 DNA reads TGTGCCAGCCTACGAAACCCAACTGAAGCTTTCTTT.

The chain joins TRBV5-1 to TRBJ2-7, with 13 bases that match TRBD2. This CDR3 comprises 15 residues. Germline V gene data show CDR1 as SGHRS and CDR2 as YFSETQ. With 4 bases clipped from V and 7 bases from J, the junction kept 8 bases outside the gene matches. CDR3 DNA sequence: TGCGCCAGCAGCCGAGGACTAGCGGGAGTATTTGAGCAGTACTTC. Amino acids: CASSRGLAGVFEQYF.

The gene calls are TRBV7-6 and TRBJ2-1; D is possibly TRBD2 (6 bases). V was shortened by 3 bases and J by 0 bases, with 21 bases between the two germline ends. The CDR3 consists of 19 residues. Germline CDR1 SGHVS, CDR2 FNYEAQ. The CDR3 spells CASSFQRRRGRASYNEQFF. The CDR3 bases are TGTGCCAGCAGCTTTCAGCGAAGGCGGGGAAGGGCCTCCTACAATGAGCAGTTCTTC.

The chain recombines TRBV5-1 with TRBJ2-3, with TRBD2 matching over 9 bases. The CDR3 is 18 amino acids. Germline CDR1 reads SGHRS; CDR2 reads YFSETQ. Trimming cost V 3 bases and J 3 bases; bases outside gene matches: 14. The CDR3 sequence: CASSSHAGTSTPTDTQYF. The CDR3 DNA reads TGCGCCAGCAGCTCCCACGCTGGGACTAGCACCCCGACAGATACGCAGTATTTT.

CDR3 amino acids: CASSEVTAIYGYTF. CDR3 nucleotide sequence: TGTGCCAGCAGTGAAGTGACAGCAATCTATGGCTACACCTTC. V is TRBV6-1 and J is TRBJ1-2; D is possibly TRBD1 (5 bases). Germline values: CDR1 MNHNS, CDR2 SASEGT. The V end was cut by 1 base, the J end by 4 bases, with 10 bases between. The CDR3 spans 14 residues.

This clone showed up just once. The chain is built from TRBV20-1 and TRBJ2-7, with 10 bases that match TRBD1. V was clipped by 3 bases and J by 3 bases; unmatched bases: 8. The CDR3 has 15 residues. Germline-derived CDR1 and CDR2 are DFQATT and SNEGSKA (reference sequence). The CDR3 DNA follows: TGCAGTGCTAGTCCCGGGACAGGGGTGGACTACGAGCAGTACTTC. As protein: CSASPGTGVDYEQYF.

The rearrangement uses TRBV4-1 and TRBJ2-7; TRBD2 might be the D (6 bases). The germline gives CDR1 MGHRA, CDR2 YSYEKL. CDR3 length: 13 amino acids. Trimming left V 5 bases short and J 1 base short, with 9 bases between. CDR3 loop: CASSSSGSYEQYF. CDR3 bases: TGCGCCAGCAGCAGTAGCGGTTCCTACGAGCAGTACTTC.

This CDR3 is CASSRRNNNEQFF. The CDR3 DNA sequence: TGTGCCAGCAGCCGCCGCAACAACAATGAGCAGTTCTTC. V is TRBV3-1 (or the pseudogene TRBV3-2) and J is TRBJ2-1, with D unresolved. The CDR3 has 13 amino acids. V was cut by 4 bases and J by 5 bases, with 9 bases left in between. Germline lookup yields CDR1 LGHDT and CDR2 YNNKEL (reference sequence).

The chain links TRBV11-3 to TRBJ1-1; 7 bases fit TRBD1. CDR3 length: 14 residues. V shed 6 bases and J 1 base; nucleotides not matched to a gene: 5. Germline-derived CDR1 and CDR2 are SGHNT and YENEEA. The CDR3 nucleotides are TGTGCCAGCAGGTCGGGACAGCCGAACACTGAAGCTTTCTTT. Its translation is CASRSGQPNTEAFF.

This chain connects TRBV7-8 to TRBJ1-2, with unresolved D. Trimming pared 5 bases from V and 5 bases from J, leaving 12 bases between. CDR1 and CDR2 (germline): SGHVS, FQNEAQ. The CDR3 is 13 amino acids. The CDR3 DNA sequence: TGTGCCAGCAGCCCGAGGGTTCCTTATGGCTACACCTTC. Translating it yields CASSPRVPYGYTF.

This clone was seen only a few times. The chain has TRBV6-2 or TRBV6-3 and TRBJ2-5, with 8 bases fitting TRBD1. Germline values: CDR1 MNHEY, CDR2 SVGEGT. There are 15 residues in the CDR3. V lost 0 bases to trimming and J lost 4 bases; unmatched junction nucleotides: 4. CDR3 region: CASSYSAGGGETQYF. The CDR3 DNA follows: TGTGCCAGCAGTTACTCGGCAGGGGGCGGAGAGACCCAGTACTTC.

The chain carries TRBV11-2 and TRBJ2-5; 11 bases are shared with TRBD2. This CDR3 region has 15 residues. Germline V gene lookup returns CDR1 SGHAT and CDR2 FQNNGV. The J segment lost 5 bases and the V segment lost 1 base, leaving 3 bases of the junction unmatched. The CDR3 is CASSLGLAGSETQYF. The CDR3 DNA follows: TGTGCCAGCAGCTTAGGACTAGCGGGGTCCGAGACCCAGTACTTC.